These T cell receptor beta chains were read from a single sample in a study of T cells in Graves' hyperthyroidism and ophthalmopathy. TCRdb independently ran MiXCR on the multiplex PCR reads; one entry per CDR3 protein. The sample shows about 400,000 distinct CDR3 sequences, more than 13% of them seen only once. The sequenced sample was blood. These receptors were taken from a man aged 45-65 years with Graves' ophthalmopathy. Both conserved end residues are trimmed from each CDR3.

j_call: TRBJ2-7
v_call: TRBV12-3/TRBV12-4
cdr3_aa: ASSPRDLHEQY

j_call: TRBJ1-5
v_call: TRBV6-1
cdr3_aa: ASSDPGPGGSNQPQH

j_call: TRBJ2-7
v_call: TRBV20-1
cdr3_aa: SAPNRGDSYEQY

j_call: TRBJ2-1
v_call: TRBV12-3/TRBV12-4
cdr3_aa: ASTPLGQGNNEQF

j_call: TRBJ2-1
v_call: TRBV9
cdr3_aa: ASSGLGTSGYNEQF

j_call: TRBJ1-1
v_call: TRBV6-1
cdr3_aa: ASSSPSWNTEAF

j_call: TRBJ1-1
v_call: TRBV6-1
cdr3_aa: ASSPGPRTWGAF

j_call: TRBJ1-1
v_call: TRBV20-1
cdr3_aa: SARGDRRVGTEAF

j_call: TRBJ1-2
v_call: TRBV29-1
cdr3_aa: SVEPHRGGYGYT

j_call: TRBJ1-5
v_call: TRBV20-1
cdr3_aa: SARDAAMGPQH

j_call: TRBJ2-5
v_call: TRBV6-1
cdr3_aa: ASSEMGWAGKEETQY

j_call: TRBJ2-1
v_call: TRBV11-3
cdr3_aa: ASSGTAGQYNEQF

j_call: TRBJ1-1
v_call: TRBV28
cdr3_aa: ASSFPLNTEAF

j_call: TRBJ1-4
v_call: TRBV7-9
cdr3_aa: ASSLETTGTTLLTNEKLF

j_call: TRBJ2-7
v_call: TRBV5-1
cdr3_aa: ASRESRGEQY

j_call: TRBJ2-7
v_call: TRBV28
cdr3_aa: ASTPALGYEQY

j_call: TRBJ2-1
v_call: TRBV2
cdr3_aa: ASSTDRGRDEQF

j_call: TRBJ2-1
v_call: TRBV3-1
cdr3_aa: ASSQTGREPYNEQF

j_call: TRBJ2-2
v_call: TRBV4-1
cdr3_aa: ASSQAARGLNTGELF

j_call: TRBJ2-5
v_call: TRBV28
cdr3_aa: ASSTGGTYQETQY

j_call: TRBJ2-1
v_call: TRBV20-1
cdr3_aa: SPLPGIRREKNEQF

j_call: TRBJ1-2
v_call: TRBV2
cdr3_aa: AISPGVGYT

j_call: TRBJ2-5
v_call: TRBV20-1
cdr3_aa: SAEGLAGGETQY

j_call: TRBJ1-4
v_call: TRBV20-1
cdr3_aa: SAGQRGEKLF

j_call: TRBJ2-5
v_call: TRBV7-8
cdr3_aa: ASSLGGNRETQY

j_call: TRBJ1-3
v_call: TRBV11-3
cdr3_aa: ASSLLTGSFGNTIY

j_call: TRBJ2-3
v_call: TRBV5-6
cdr3_aa: ASSVRDSDTQY

j_call: TRBJ1-1
v_call: TRBV6-1
cdr3_aa: ASGHGGLEAF

j_call: TRBJ2-1
v_call: TRBV20-1
cdr3_aa: SARMTGARSYNEQF